Following are 3 T cell receptor beta chains from one sample sequenced in a study of T cell repertoires in cytomegalovirus infection. Using its own MiXCR run on the reads, TCRdb lists one record per CDR3 protein. The sample lists over 250,000 distinct CDR3 sequences; roughly a fifth were seen once. Their target antigens are unknown. Source: cultured PBMCs, taken from culture after CMV antigen stimulation. The receptors stem from a human donor in good health (CMV status not recorded). Some clones in this sample may be carry-over from other donors' samples.

This clonotype has a count of ten or more. The genes are TRBV6-2 or TRBV6-3 and TRBJ2-3; TRBD2 matches 12 bases. CDR1 is MNHEY, CDR2 SVGEGT, per germline. J lost 4 bases, V lost 6 bases, and 14 bases had no gene match. The CDR3 is made up of 18 amino acids. This CDR3 is CASSRGKGLAGLADTQYF. CDR3 nucleotides: TGTGCCAGCAGCAGAGGGAAAGGACTAGCGGGATTGGCAGATACGCAGTATTTT.

The rearrangement links TRBV7-9 to TRBJ2-3; maybe TRBD1 (6 bases). V lost 2 bases, J lost 4 bases, and 16 bases lay in between. Germline V gene lookup returns CDR1 SEHNR and CDR2 FQNEAQ (reference sequence). This CDR3 has 16 amino acids. The DNA of the CDR3 is TGTGCCAGCAGCTTACTAGGGGGAGTAGTAGCAGATACGCAGTATTTT. Translated, it gives CASSLLGGVVADTQYF.

Here the CDR3 DNA reads TGTGCCAGCAGCCCACTACCGGGACAGATAGGAAACACCATATATTTT. Protein sequence: CASSPLPGQIGNTIYF. This chain links TRBV7-2 with TRBJ1-3; TRBD1 matches at 7 bases. In germline, CDR1 is SGHTA, CDR2 FQGNSA. The CDR3 runs to 16 residues. The V segment lost 5 bases and the J segment 4 bases; nucleotides outside the gene matches: 11.